Listed below are T cell receptor beta chains from one sample, sequenced in a study of blood T cell repertoires in COVID-19. Here immunoSEQ multiplex PCR was the method, and the copy in TCRdb shows in-frame clones only, minus some. The table shows roughly 140,000 clones, with more than 75% occurring only once. What was sequenced was peripheral blood. The source of these receptors is a woman aged 40 to 55 with acute or convalescent COVID-19. CDR3s include the opening cysteine and the closing phenylalanine or tryptophan. The D gene is left open where the match is weak. A row's size may be missing; if present it is once, few, many or a size class.

TGTGCCAGCAGCCTGGGGACAGGCGACCTCTATGGCTACACCTTC	CASSLGTGDLYGYTF	TRBJ1-2	.	TRBD1	TRBV3-1/TRBV3-2
TGTGCCAACGACAGGGTTACAACTAATGAAAAACTGTTTTTT	CANDRVTTNEKLFF	TRBJ1-4	.	TRBD1	TRBV6-5
TGTGCCAGCAGTTTCGGACTAGTTAACGAGCAGTACTTC	CASSFGLVNEQYF	TRBJ2-7	.	TRBD2	TRBV28
TGTGCCAGCTCGCAGGACAGGGACTTGTTCTTC	CASSQDRDLFF	TRBJ2-1	.	TRBD1	TRBV18
TGTGCCAGCAGCTTACGCGTACCCGGAGATACGCAGTATTTT	CASSLRVPGDTQYF	TRBJ2-3	.	.	TRBV7-3
TGCGCCAGCAGCACCCCGGGACAGCCAGAGACCCAGTACTTC	CASSTPGQPETQYF	TRBJ2-5	.	TRBD1	TRBV4-1
TGTGCCAGCTCACCCCAGGGGGCTTACACCGGGGAGCTGTTTTTT	CASSPQGAYTGELFF	TRBJ2-2	.	TRBD1	TRBV18
TGCGCCAGCAGCTTGGCTCCGGGACAGAACACAGATACGCAGTATTTT	CASSLAPGQNTDTQYF	TRBJ2-3	.	TRBD1	TRBV5-1
TGTGCCAGCAGCCCGGGAGGGACCCTGAACTATGGCTACACCTTC	CASSPGGTLNYGYTF	TRBJ1-2	.	.	TRBV7-2
TGTGCCAGCAGCGTAGGAGGCGGGGGACAGGGGACTTTCTATGATAATTCACCCCTCCACTTT	CASSVGGGGQGTFYDNSPLHF	TRBJ1-6	.	TRBD1	TRBV9
TGTGCCTGGAGGCGGGTCTTTGAAGCTTTCTTT	CAWRRVFEAFF	TRBJ1-1	.	.	TRBV30
TGTGCCAGCAGTACATTCAGGGGAGATATTGAGACCCAGTACTTC	CASSTFRGDIETQYF	TRBJ2-5	.	.	TRBV6-5
TGCGCCAGCAGCCATTTGACAGGGCTCTCCTACGAGCAGTACTTC	CASSHLTGLSYEQYF	TRBJ2-7	.	TRBD1	TRBV4-3
TGTGCCAGCAGCCCCCAAGACAGGTTATACGGCTACACCTTC	CASSPQDRLYGYTF	TRBJ1-2	.	.	TRBV2
TGTGCCAGCAGCCAAGGTCGGGCTAGCGGGAGATTGGACACCGGGGAGCTGTTTTTT	CASSQGRASGRLDTGELFF	TRBJ2-2	.	TRBD2	TRBV4-2
TGTGCCAGCATCCTGGGCGCACCAGACCCCTACACCTTC	CASILGAPDPYTF	TRBJ1-2	.	.	TRBV12-3/TRBV12-4
TGCGCCAGCAGCCCAGGGACAGGGGTGATAGATACGCAGTATTTT	CASSPGTGVIDTQYF	TRBJ2-3	.	TRBD1	TRBV5-1
TGTGCCTGGAGTGCGGGCACCGGGGAGCTGTTTTTT	CAWSAGTGELFF	TRBJ2-2	.	.	TRBV30
TGTGCCTGGATGAAGGGGTCTTCTTCACCCCTCCACTTT	CAWMKGSSSPLHF	TRBJ1-6	.	.	TRBV30
TGTGCCAGCAGCTTGGCCCGAGATACGCAGTATTTT	CASSLARDTQYF	TRBJ2-3	.	.	TRBV5-4
TGTGCCAGCAGTATTAGCGGGGAGCAGTTCTTC	CASSISGEQFF	TRBJ2-1	.	TRBD2	TRBV6-5
TGTGCCAGCAGTTCGGGGTTGGTAGCCGGCCAAGAGACCCAGTACTTC	CASSSGLVAGQETQYF	TRBJ2-5	.	.	TRBV6-2/TRBV6-3
TGTGCCAGCAGTGGGACTAACACAGATACGCAGTATTTT	CASSGTNTDTQYF	TRBJ2-3	.	TRBD2	TRBV6-2/TRBV6-3
TGCGCCAGCAGCCACGGATCAGGGGCAAGTCTTAATGAAAAACTGTTTTTT	CASSHGSGASLNEKLFF	TRBJ1-4	.	.	TRBV4-3
TGTGCCAGCAGCCCGAGGACAGGGTCTAATCAGCCCCAGCATTTT	CASSPRTGSNQPQHF	TRBJ1-5	.	TRBD1	TRBV7-2
TGTGCCAGCAGACCAACAGGGGGCTTTACTGAAGCTTTCTTT	CASRPTGGFTEAFF	TRBJ1-1	.	TRBD1	TRBV14
TGTGCCAGTAGCCGACAGGGGGACACTGAAGCTTTCTTT	CASSRQGDTEAFF	TRBJ1-1	few	TRBD1	TRBV19
TGTGCCAGCTCACCGTCGAACAGGGGTGAGACCCAGTACTTC	CASSPSNRGETQYF	TRBJ2-5	.	TRBD1	TRBV18
TGTGCCAGCAGCTTATCCCATTACACCGGGGAGCTGTTTTTT	CASSLSHYTGELFF	TRBJ2-2	.	.	TRBV7-3
TGTGCCAGCAGCCAAGAGCGAGACACTGAAGCTTTCTTT	CASSQERDTEAFF	TRBJ1-1	.	.	TRBV16
TGTGCCAGCAGCCAAACTAGCGGGAGGAACACCGGGGAGCTGTTTTTT	CASSQTSGRNTGELFF	TRBJ2-2	.	TRBD2	TRBV3-1/TRBV3-2
TGCGCCAGCAGCCAAGGGAGATCGAACGAAAAACTGTTTTTT	CASSQGRSNEKLFF	TRBJ1-4	.	.	TRBV4-3
TGTGCCAGCGGACCCCCGGGACAGGGTGGCTACACCTTC	CASGPPGQGGYTF	TRBJ1-2	.	TRBD1	TRBV28
TGTGCCAGCAGTTACTCAGGTGATAGCGGGACCACCGGGGAGCTGTTTTTT	CASSYSGDSGTTGELFF	TRBJ2-2	.	TRBD2	TRBV6-2/TRBV6-3
TGTGCCAGCAGTGAAAGAGGTTCCTACGAGCAGTACTTC	CASSERGSYEQYF	TRBJ2-7	few	.	TRBV25-1
TGTGCCAGCAGCTTGGGTCGGGGTCCAACTGAAGCTTTCTTT	CASSLGRGPTEAFF	TRBJ1-1	.	.	TRBV7-9
TGCGCCAGCAGCTTGGTGGCAGGGGGCTACGAGCAGTACTTC	CASSLVAGGYEQYF	TRBJ2-7	.	TRBD1	TRBV5-1
TGTGCCAGCAGCGTCCTTGCGGGAGAGGTCAATGAGCAGTTCTTC	CASSVLAGEVNEQFF	TRBJ2-1	.	TRBD2	TRBV9
TGTGCCAGCAGTGCAGGGACAGGGACCCACAATGAGCAGTTCTTC	CASSAGTGTHNEQFF	TRBJ2-1	.	TRBD1	TRBV27
TGTGCCTGGAGTAGGGCGGGGAGGACCCGGGAGACCCAGTACTTC	CAWSRAGRTRETQYF	TRBJ2-5	.	.	TRBV30
TGTGCCACCTTCGACCGGGGTCGCTACACCTTC	CATFDRGRYTF	TRBJ1-2	.	.	TRBV10-3
TGTGCCAGCAGTCGGAGGGGGCCTTTGCACACTGAAGCTTTCTTT	CASSRRGPLHTEAFF	TRBJ1-1	.	TRBD1	TRBV28
TGTGCCAGCAGCCAAGACCAGGGGGCAGGGCAGCCCCAGCATTTT	CASSQDQGAGQPQHF	TRBJ1-5	.	TRBD1	TRBV3-1/TRBV3-2
TGTGCCAGCACCAGACTAGCGGGGGGGCCGGAGACCCAGTACTTC	CASTRLAGGPETQYF	TRBJ2-5	.	TRBD2	TRBV7-9
TGTGCCACCGGGAGAGGGGGCCCCTACGAGCAGTACTTC	CATGRGGPYEQYF	TRBJ2-7	few	.	TRBV19
TGTGCCAGCAGCCTCGGACAGGAGCGCGAGCAGTACTTC	CASSLGQEREQYF	TRBJ2-7	.	TRBD1	TRBV5-4
TGTGCCAGCGGGGGACAGTCCAATAATTCACCCCTCCACTTT	CASGGQSNNSPLHF	TRBJ1-6	.	TRBD1	TRBV25-1